This passage covers 8 T cell receptor beta chains from one sample sequenced in a study of cytomegalovirus exposure and HLA in healthy donors. PCR amplification relied on 60 Vbeta primers (plus 13 Jbeta primers). TCRdb keeps only in-frame clones here, not all; method: immunoSEQ multiplex PCR. Seen here are about 120,000 clones, around 85% observed once, and the top ten hold 2% to 2.5%. The sample was PBMCs. Receptors were obtained from a young man in good health and CMV-seronegative.

The V gene is TRBV2, the J gene TRBJ2-5; 8 nucleotides line up with TRBD2. CDR1 and CDR2 from the germline V gene are SNHLY and FYNNEI. There are 16 residues in the CDR3. The V and J ends lost 7 bases and 2 bases, in that order; junction bases with no gene match: 12. The CDR3 loop is CASILSWRGVQETQYF. In DNA form, the CDR3 reads TGTGCCAGCATTTTATCGTGGCGGGGGGTTCAAGAGACCCAGTACTTC.

The V call is TRBV7-8, the J call TRBJ1-1; 8 bases fit TRBD1. CDR1 SGHVS and CDR2 FQNEAQ come from the germline V gene. V trimming: 5 bases; J trimming: 6 bases; junction bases outside the gene matches: 11. There are 15 residues in the CDR3. CDR3 sequence: CASSRTGGAGAEAFF. The CDR3 DNA reads TGTGCCAGCAGCCGTACAGGGGGGGCCGGGGCTGAAGCTTTCTTT.

The V gene is TRBV5-1, the J gene TRBJ2-6, with 7 bases that match TRBD1. Germline assignment: CDR1 SGHRS and CDR2 YFSETQ. With 1 base clipped from V and 2 bases from J, the junction kept 3 bases outside the gene matches. The CDR3 contains 16 residues. The CDR3 here is CASSLKGAAGANVLTF. The CDR3, as DNA: TGCGCCAGCAGCTTGAAGGGGGCGGCTGGGGCCAACGTCCTGACTTTC.

This clone was picked up a small number of times. The chain is built from TRBV19 and TRBJ2-3; TRBD1 is a possible D gene (6 bases). The CDR3 is made up of 15 amino acids. Per germline, CDR1 LNHDA and CDR2 SQIVND (reference sequence). Deletions cut 7 bases from V and 0 bases from J, with 14 bases between. CDR3 coding DNA: TGTGCCAGTACCCCCCCGGGACACAGCACAGATACGCAGTATTTT. This gives the protein CASTPPGHSTDTQYF.

The chain combines TRBV7-2 with TRBJ2-5; the D gene is possibly TRBD1 (6 bases). Trimming shortened V by 5 bases and J by 5 bases, and 15 bases separated the two germline ends. The CDR3 runs to 14 residues. Germline V lookup: CDR1 SGHTA, CDR2 FQGNSA. CDR3 protein: CASSPTTGWETQYF. The CDR3 DNA reads TGTGCCAGCAGCCCTACAACAGGGTGGGAGACCCAGTACTTC.

V usage is TRBV2 and J usage is TRBJ2-3, with D perhaps TRBD1 (5 bases). This CDR3 comprises 16 residues. Trimming pared 3 bases from V and 1 base from J, leaving 14 bases between. Germline lookup yields CDR1 SNHLY and CDR2 FYNNEI. As DNA, the CDR3 is TGTGCCAGCAGTGACGGAAGGGGCAGGGGCACAGATACGCAGTATTTT. The encoded protein is CASSDGRGRGTDTQYF.

DNA for the CDR3: TGTGCCAGCAGCGACAATGCAGGTACTGGGGCCAACGTCCTGACTTTC. This translates into CASSDNAGTGANVLTF. The chain combines TRBV5-8 with TRBJ2-6; D uncertain. This CDR3 is 16 amino acids long. Germline CDR1 reads SGHTS; CDR2 reads YDEGEE. The V and J ends lost 4 bases and 2 bases respectively, with 13 bases between them.

The chain combines TRBV25-1 with TRBJ1-2; tentatively, D is TRBD1 (5 bases). Germline V CDR1 and CDR2: MGHDK, SYGVNS. V was trimmed by 3 bases and J by 2 bases, leaving 10 bases between them. This CDR3 spans 14 amino acids. In DNA form, the CDR3 reads TGTGCCAGCAGTGAGTCACAGGTCAACTATGGCTACACCTTC. It encodes CASSESQVNYGYTF.